These 28 T cell receptor beta chains came from one sample sequenced in a study of STAT5B mutations in CD4+ large granular lymphocyte leukemia. Method: immunoSEQ multiplex PCR; TCRdb's copy keeps in-frame clones and lacks some. The sample consists of approximately 35,000 clones, approximately 71% of them appearing once. The sequenced material came from CD4+ T cells from blood buffy coats. These receptors were collected from a human donor in good health.

This chain connects TRBV25-1 to TRBJ1-1; D remains unclear. V shed 9 bases and J shed 0 bases, with 11 bases lying between them. The germline V gene has CDR1 MGHDK and CDR2 SYGVNS. The CDR3 covers 13 residues. CDR3 protein: CASLSEMNTEAFF. CDR3 sequence (DNA): TGTGCCAGTCTGAGCGAAATGAACACTGAAGCTTTCTTT.

The rearrangement uses TRBV19 and TRBJ1-2; a weak D match, TRBD1 (6 bases). V was pared by 6 bases and J by 5 bases, with 19 bases between. Germline CDR1 LNHDA, CDR2 SQIVND (reference sequence). This CDR3 region has 15 residues. CDR3 coding DNA: TGTGCCAGTAGATCCCAGGGGACGGACATTTATGGCTACACCTTC. Protein product: CASRSQGTDIYGYTF.

The genes are TRBV5-1 and TRBJ2-2; 10 bases align to TRBD2. From germline, CDR1 is SGHRS and CDR2 YFSETQ. J lost 7 bases, V lost 0 bases, and 6 bases had no gene match. CDR3 length: 16 amino acids. The CDR3 DNA reads as TGCGCCAGCAGCTTGGTCCTAGCGGGGGCGGTCGGGGAGCTGTTTTTT. It is translated as CASSLVLAGAVGELFF. Looking up the rest from reference TRBV5-1 and TRBJ2-2 gives the full variable domain: KAGVTQTPRYLIKTRGQQVTLSCSPISGHRSVSWYQQTPGQGLQFLFEYFSETQRNKGNFPGRFSGRQFSNSRSEMNVSTLELGDSALYLCASSLVLAGAVGELFFGEGSRLTVL.

This chain connects TRBV7-2 to TRBJ2-1; D not resolved. V was pared by 0 bases and J by 5 bases, with 5 bases between. In germline, CDR1 is SGHTA, CDR2 FQGNSA. The CDR3 has 13 amino acids. In nucleotides, the CDR3 is TGTGCCAGCAGCTTAGCCCATGACAATGAGCAGTTCTTC. This codes for CASSLAHDNEQFF.

V and J are TRBV5-6 and TRBJ2-5; D is uncertain. TRBJ2-7 explains the end of the DNA better; the J call may be wrong. CDR1 is SGHDT, CDR2 YYEEEE, per germline. The length of the CDR3 is 11 residues. The CDR3 region is CASSSIYEQYF. The CDR3, as DNA: TGTGCCAGCAGCTCTATCTACGAGCAGTACTTC.

This clone was observed a handful of times. V is TRBV19 and J is TRBJ1-5; maybe TRBD1 (5 bases). Trimming cost V 5 bases and J 2 bases, with 10 bases left between them. Looked up from germline, CDR1 is LNHDA and CDR2 is SQIVND (reference sequence). CDR3 length equals 14 residues. The CDR3 protein is CASSGVGGNQPQHF. The CDR3, as DNA: TGTGCCAGTAGTGGGGTAGGGGGCAATCAGCCCCAGCATTTT.

The chain carries TRBV27 and TRBJ2-7, with 10 bases aligning to TRBD1. CDR1 is MNHEY, CDR2 SMNVEV, per germline (reference sequence). The trim removed 5 bases at V and 7 bases at J, leaving 11 bases unmatched. The CDR3 loop spans 15 amino acids. The CDR3 bases are TGTGCCAGCAGTAGTCCCGGGACAGGGGCCGGGGAGCAGTACTTC. The encoded protein is CASSSPGTGAGEQYF.

In its sample, this clone was seen a few times. This chain links TRBV5-4 with TRBJ1-6; no firm D call. V was clipped by 0 bases and J by 5 bases, with 6 bases between them. Germline V CDR1 and CDR2: SGHNT, YYREEE (reference sequence). The CDR3 length is 14 residues. CDR3 sequence: CASSLGQDNSPLHF. Written as DNA, the CDR3 is TGTGCCAGCAGCTTGGGTCAAGATAATTCACCCCTCCACTTT.

This clone was observed a single time. The chain couples TRBV10-2 to TRBJ2-1; a weak D match, TRBD2 (5 bases). Germline CDR1 WSHSY, CDR2 SAAADI. V gave up 10 bases and J gave up 4 bases, with 17 bases separating them. There are 14 residues in the CDR3. In DNA form, the CDR3 reads TGCGCCACTCGAGGGAGCGGAGGATACAATGAGCAGTTCTTC. Its translation is CATRGSGGYNEQFF.

This chain uses TRBV6-6 with TRBJ1-2, with 8 bases that match TRBD1. V lost 6 bases and J lost 4; bases outside the gene matches: 13. The CDR3 is 16 residues long. CDR1 MNHNY and CDR2 SVGAGI come from the germline V gene (reference sequence). The CDR3 protein is CASRTRSQGVRYGYTF. The CDR3 DNA reads as TGTGCCAGCAGAACACGTTCACAGGGGGTCCGCTATGGCTACACCTTC.

The chain uses TRBV7-3 and TRBJ2-7; TRBD2 might be the D (6 bases). Germline lookup yields CDR1 SGHTA and CDR2 FQGTGA. The germline V and J ends were trimmed by 6 bases and 2 bases, with 17 bases remaining between them. The CDR3 sequence is 15 residues long. In DNA form, the CDR3 reads TGTGCCAGCAGGTCCTCCGGGACTGCCACCTACGAGCAGTACTTC. It yields the protein CASRSSGTATYEQYF. The variable domain in full, with the rest retrieved from reference TRBV7-3 and TRBJ2-7, is GAGVSQTPSNKVTEKGKYVELRCDPISGHTALYWYRQSLGQGPEFLIYFQGTGAADDSGLPNDRFFAVRPEGSVSTLKIQRTERGDSAVYLCASRSSGTATYEQYFGPGTRLTVT.

V and J are TRBV18 and TRBJ1-1; D possibly corresponds to TRBD1 (6 bases). In germline, CDR1 is KGHSH, CDR2 LQKENI. The V end lost 3 bases, the J end lost 1 base, and 15 bases lay between the germline ends. The length of the CDR3 is 16 residues. The CDR3 sequence is CASSPINGGANTEAFF. DNA of the CDR3: TGTGCCAGCTCACCGATAAACGGGGGGGCGAACACTGAAGCTTTCTTT. Using reference TRBV18 and TRBJ1-1 for the parts outside the CDR3, the full variable domain is NAGVMQNPRHLVRRRGQEARLRCSPMKGHSHVYWYRQLPEEGLKFMVYLQKENIIDESGMPKERFSAEFPKEGPSILRIQQVVRGDSAAYFCASSPINGGANTEAFFGQGTRLTVV.

The rearrangement joins TRBV19 to TRBJ1-5, with D perhaps matching TRBD1 (5 bases). V lost 8 bases and J 7 bases, leaving 21 bases between the germline ends. The CDR3 consists of 15 residues. CDR1 is LNHDA, CDR2 SQIVND, per germline (reference sequence). The CDR3 is CASDNRDFYGQPQHF. Here the CDR3 DNA reads TGTGCCAGTGATAACCGGGACTTTTATGGGCAGCCCCAGCATTTT.

CDR3 coding DNA: TGTGCCAGCAGCTTAGCGGCTTCTGGTGGCTACACCTTC. Translation gives CASSLAASGGYTF. V is TRBV11-2 and J is TRBJ1-2; D remains ambiguous. The CDR3 length is 13 residues. Germline CDR1 SGHAT, CDR2 FQNNGV. V was cut by 1 base and J by 7 bases, with 10 bases left in between.

The rearrangement uses TRBV7-2 and TRBJ2-5, with 10 bases aligning to TRBD2. The CDR3 extends over 16 amino acids. CDR1 and CDR2 from the germline V gene are SGHTA and FQGNSA. V lost 6 bases, J lost 5 bases, and 12 bases stayed unmatched. The CDR3 loop reads CASSRATLAGFETQYF. The CDR3 bases are TGTGCCAGCAGTCGTGCCACACTAGCGGGGTTTGAGACCCAGTACTTC. Combining the CDR3 with reference TRBV7-2 and TRBJ2-5 gives the whole variable domain GAGVSQSPSNKVTEKGKDVELRCDPISGHTALYWYRQSLGQGLEFLIYFQGNSAPDKSGLPSDRFSAERTGGSVSTLTIQRTQQEDSAVYLCASSRATLAGFETQYFGPGTRLLVL.

The CDR3 DNA is TGTGCCAGCAGCTTTTATTCCAGAAATCAGCCCCAGCATTTT. Translation: CASSFYSRNQPQHF. The rearrangement joins TRBV5-8 to TRBJ1-5; no clear D. The V end was cut by 2 bases, the J end by 4 bases, with 10 bases between. This CDR3 is built from 14 residues. Looked up from germline, CDR1 is SGHTS and CDR2 is YDEGEE.

J is TRBJ2-2 and V is TRBV5-4; D possibly matches TRBD1 or TRBD2 (5 bases each). Germline V gives CDR1 SGHNT, CDR2 YYREEE (reference sequence). V lost 0 bases and J lost 5, with 14 bases in between. This CDR3 comprises 16 residues. The CDR3 DNA is TGTGCCAGCAGCTTGGTAAGGGGAGAAAGGACCGGGGAGCTGTTTTTT. It yields the protein CASSLVRGERTGELFF.

The CDR3 DNA reads TGTGCCAGTAGTATAAGGTCCACCAACTACGAGCAGTACTTC. This gives the protein CASSIRSTNYEQYF. The chain combines TRBV19 with TRBJ2-7; D unclear. Germline-derived CDR1 and CDR2 are LNHDA and SQIVND (reference sequence). The length of the CDR3 is 14 residues. Trimming stripped 2 bases from V and 3 bases from J, with 11 bases between.

This chain links TRBV9 with TRBJ1-4; 7 bases match TRBD1. The CDR3 extends over 15 amino acids. Unmatched junction bases numbered 5, after V lost 3 bases and J lost 3 bases. CDR1 and CDR2 from the germline V gene are SGDLS and YYNGEE. The CDR3 region is CASSAQTGPNEKLFF. The CDR3 region has the DNA TGTGCCAGCAGCGCCCAGACAGGGCCTAATGAAAAACTGTTTTTT.

The chain joins TRBV18 to TRBJ1-3; D might be TRBD1 (6 bases). V lost 3 bases, J lost 3 bases, and 18 bases lay in between. The germline V gene has CDR1 KGHSH and CDR2 LQKENI. CDR3 length equals 17 residues. CDR3 sequence: CASSPSVGGANGNTIYF. CDR3 sequence (DNA): TGTGCCAGCTCACCTTCCGTGGGGGGCGCTAATGGAAACACCATATATTTT.

V is TRBV29-1 and J is TRBJ1-1; D not certain. V gave up 3 bases and J gave up 4 bases, with 9 bases separating them. Germline CDR1 is SQVTM and CDR2 is ANQGSEA. The CDR3 loop spans 12 amino acids. This CDR3 is CSVDEAPTEAFF. The DNA of the CDR3 is TGCAGCGTTGACGAGGCTCCCACTGAAGCTTTCTTT. Full variable domain (missing parts from reference TRBV29-1 and TRBJ1-1): SAVISQKPSRDICQRGTSLTIQCQVDSQVTMMFWYRQQPGQSLTLIATANQGSEATYESGFVIDKFPISRPNLTFSTLTVSNMSPEDSSIYLCSVDEAPTEAFFGQGTRLTVV.

The chain employs TRBV15 and TRBJ1-4, with D unclear. This CDR3 is built from 19 residues. Deletions cut 1 base from V and 5 bases from J, with 23 bases between. Germline CDR1 is LNHNV and CDR2 is YYDKDF (reference sequence). The CDR3 nucleotides are TGTGCCACCAGCAGAGCCCTTGGGGAGCTGTTGGGCCAAAATGAAAAACTGTTTTTT. Encoded protein: CATSRALGELLGQNEKLFF.

The J gene is TRBJ1-2, the V gene TRBV10-2; unclear D gene. Germline V gene data show CDR1 as WSHSY and CDR2 as SAAADI. V dropped 3 bases and J dropped 2 bases, with 19 bases sitting between them. This CDR3 spans 17 amino acids. CDR3 protein: CASSDIGLVGSNYGYTF. The CDR3 coding sequence is TGCGCCAGCAGTGACATTGGCTTAGTGGGCAGCAACTATGGCTACACCTTC.

A single count supports this clone. The chain employs TRBV2 and TRBJ2-1, with TRBD2 identical over 7 bases. The CDR3 covers 15 residues. CDR1 and CDR2 from the germline V gene are SNHLY and FYNNEI. Trimming removed 3 bases from V and 5 bases from J; junction bases left unmatched: 7. CDR3 in DNA: TGTGCCAGCAGTGATGGGGGGGTCGGCGACAATGAGCAGTTCTTC. Its protein product is CASSDGGVGDNEQFF.

The chain uses TRBV19 and TRBJ2-7; 8 bases are shared with TRBD1. In germline, CDR1 is LNHDA, CDR2 SQIVND (reference sequence). Losses at the gene ends were 6 bases for V and 2 bases for J; bases not matched to a gene: 3. This CDR3 comprises 13 residues. The CDR3 protein is CASSGDRPYEQYF. The CDR3, as DNA: TGTGCCAGTAGCGGGGACAGGCCCTACGAGCAGTACTTC.

The J gene is TRBJ1-6, the V gene TRBV28, with unresolved D. V lost 4 bases to trimming and J lost 4 bases, with 11 bases between them. The CDR3 contains 15 residues. CDR1 is MDHEN, CDR2 SYDVKM, per germline. This CDR3 is CASSSLQNYNSPLHF. CDR3 DNA sequence: TGTGCCAGCAGTTCCCTCCAGAATTATAATTCACCCCTCCACTTT.

J is TRBJ2-7 and V is TRBV5-1; 8 bases map to TRBD2. The ends lost 3 bases at V and 0 bases at J; junction bases unmatched: 8. The germline V gene encodes CDR1 SGHRS and CDR2 YFSETQ. This CDR3 has 16 residues. The CDR3: CASSSGLAQSSYEQYF. CDR3 in DNA: TGCGCCAGCAGCTCAGGACTAGCTCAGAGCTCCTACGAGCAGTACTTC.

The chain recombines TRBV11-2 with TRBJ1-3; TRBD1 is a possible D gene (6 bases). V was clipped by 5 bases and J by 0 bases, with 11 bases between them. The germline V gene has CDR1 SGHAT and CDR2 FQNNGV. CDR3 length equals 15 residues. CDR3 residues: CASSLGQLSGNTIYF. Here the CDR3 DNA reads TGTGCCAGCAGCCTAGGACAGCTCTCTGGAAACACCATATATTTT.